This TCR beta chain is from a study of cytomegalovirus exposure and HLA in healthy donors. Overall study context: For the roughly 400 genotyped donors, roughly 80% fell within the Caucasian-associated ancestry cluster. Overall study results and limits: In a later analysis, TCR beta V- and J-gene trimming was associated with a missense DCLRE1C variant. A few CMV-associated chains were confirmed in vitro to be specific for CMV antigens.

The PCR was carried out with 60 Vbeta primers and 13 Jbeta primers. Sequenced by immunoSEQ multiplex PCR; TCRdb stores in-frame clones only, minus some. Of 170,000 or so clones in the sample, around 80% were seen once. The V end lost 3 bases, the J end lost 2 bases, and 14 bases lay between the germline ends. The CDR3 has 15 residues. Germline CDR1 and CDR2: GTSNPN and SVGIG (reference sequence). Of note for this clone: Its target is not known.

In nominal health when sampled, donors likely had unrecorded immune exposures nonetheless. The clonotype originates from a middle-aged woman in good health and CMV-seronegative. Material: PBMCs. The V and J genes are TRBV30 and TRBJ2-1, with D perhaps TRBD1 (5 bases). This chain's CDR3 is CAWRTGHITYNEQFF. The CDR3 DNA sequence: TGTGCCTGGAGGACCGGACACATTACCTACAATGAGCAGTTCTTC.